Included here is one T cell receptor beta chain sequence, with context. Antigen: not known. The data belong to a study of chemoradiotherapy in HPV16-positive cancers. Looking at the study overall: Functional T-cell assays on two HPV16-positive patients' cells defined candidate HPV-specific clones and common TCR motifs. Study outcomes and limitations: Functional assays defining HPV-specific T cells used only a couple of HPV16-positive patients. HPV-responsive T-cell expansion during chemoradiotherapy was linked to improved recurrence-free survival in HPV16-positive patients.

Only in-frame clones appear in the TCRdb table, and some are missing; sequencing was by immunoSEQ multiplex PCR. This table holds tens of thousands of clones, about 91% found once. V was trimmed by 4 bases and J by 7 bases, leaving 17 bases between them. Germline CDR1 is SGDLS and CDR2 is YYNGEE. The CDR3 length is 15 residues. The chain joins TRBV9 to TRBJ2-2; D is perhaps TRBD2 (5 bases). The sample here was blood, taken from a patient who underwent chemoradiotherapy. The receptor comes from a human donor with HPV-associated anogenital cancer. CDR3: CASSFLDGEGGELFF. CDR3 nucleotides: TGTGCCAGCAGCTTTCTGGACGGTGAGGGCGGGGAGCTGTTTTTT.